The clone carrying this T cell receptor (beta chain) appeared many times. The sample comes from a study of human T cells and chemical hapten exposure. The CDR3 is 13 residues long. With 6 bases clipped from V and 7 bases from J, the junction kept 5 bases outside the gene matches. The germline gives CDR1 DFQATT, CDR2 SNEGSKA (reference sequence). Unique molecular identifiers were attached to individual cDNA molecules during library preparation. MiXCR, run by TCRdb on the RACE reads, gives a single entry per CDR3 protein. Among 80,000 to 95,000 distinct CDR3 sequences listed, roughly a tenth were seen once. As for time point: pre-sensitization, week 0. Described treatment: therapeutic diphenylcyclopropenone sensitization with weekly scalp DPC. Patches went on only after blood had been drawn each time. Suited to DPC and affected by alopecia, the donors ranged from 18 to 70 years old.

The rearrangement joins TRBV20-1 to TRBJ2-4, with 11 bases identical to TRBD2. This sequence originates from a middle-aged woman with alopecia areata. Some clones in this sample may be carry-over from other donors' samples. This specimen consisted of whole blood, obtained in connection with sensitization to the hapten diphenylcyclopropenone (DPC). This chain's CDR3 is CSAKLAGVNIQYF. The CDR3 coding sequence is TGCAGTGCAAAACTAGCGGGGGTTAACATTCAGTACTTC.